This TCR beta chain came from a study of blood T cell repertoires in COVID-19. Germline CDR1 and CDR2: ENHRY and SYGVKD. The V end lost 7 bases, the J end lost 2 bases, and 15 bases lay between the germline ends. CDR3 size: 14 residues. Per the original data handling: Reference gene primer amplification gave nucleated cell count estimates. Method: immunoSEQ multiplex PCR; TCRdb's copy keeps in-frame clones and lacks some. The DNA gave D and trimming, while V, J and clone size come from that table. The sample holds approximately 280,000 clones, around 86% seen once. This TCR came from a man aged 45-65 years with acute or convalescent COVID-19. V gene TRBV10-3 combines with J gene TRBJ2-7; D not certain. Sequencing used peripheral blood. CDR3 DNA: TGTGCCATCACGCGTGGCGGCCGGACCTACGAGCAGTACTTC. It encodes CAITRGGRTYEQYF.